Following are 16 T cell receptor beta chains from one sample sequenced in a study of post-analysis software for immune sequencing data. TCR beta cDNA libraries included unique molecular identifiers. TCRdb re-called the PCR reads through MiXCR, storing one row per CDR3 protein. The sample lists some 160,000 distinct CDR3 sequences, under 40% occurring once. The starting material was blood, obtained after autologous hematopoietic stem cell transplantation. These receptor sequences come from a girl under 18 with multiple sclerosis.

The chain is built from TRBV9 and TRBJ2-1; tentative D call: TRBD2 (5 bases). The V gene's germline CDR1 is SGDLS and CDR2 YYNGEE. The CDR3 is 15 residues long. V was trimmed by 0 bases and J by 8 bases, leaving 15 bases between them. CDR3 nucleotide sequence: TGTGCCAGCAGCGTAGGGAGCGGCGCCCGGGATGAGCAGTTCTTC. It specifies CASSVGSGARDEQFF.

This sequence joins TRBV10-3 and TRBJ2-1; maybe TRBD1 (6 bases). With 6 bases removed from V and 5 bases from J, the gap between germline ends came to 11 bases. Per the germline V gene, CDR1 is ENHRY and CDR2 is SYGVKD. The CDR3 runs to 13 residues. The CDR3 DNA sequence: TGTGCCATCAGCCGGGACATACACAATGAGCAGTTCTTC. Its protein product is CAISRDIHNEQFF.

This CDR3 reads CASSSPGHPLGYTF. Here the CDR3 DNA reads TGTGCCAGCAGCTCGCCGGGACACCCTTTGGGCTACACCTTC. The chain employs TRBV11-2 and TRBJ1-2, with TRBD1 as a possible D gene (6 bases). This CDR3 is built from 14 residues. The germline V and J ends were trimmed by 4 bases and 8 bases, with 17 bases remaining between them. The V gene's germline CDR1 is SGHAT and CDR2 FQNNGV.

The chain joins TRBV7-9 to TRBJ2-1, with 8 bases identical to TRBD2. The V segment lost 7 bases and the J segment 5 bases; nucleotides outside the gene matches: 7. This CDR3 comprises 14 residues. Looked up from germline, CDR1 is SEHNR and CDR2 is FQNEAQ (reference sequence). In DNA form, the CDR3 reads TGTGCCAGCAAGAAGGGACTAGACCACAATGAGCAGTTCTTC. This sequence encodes CASKKGLDHNEQFF.

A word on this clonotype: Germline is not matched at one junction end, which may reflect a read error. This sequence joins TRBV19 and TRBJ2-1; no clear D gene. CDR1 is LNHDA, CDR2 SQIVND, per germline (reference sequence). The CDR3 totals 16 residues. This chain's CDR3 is CASSMGWGSSYNKQFF. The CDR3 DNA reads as TGTGCCAGTAGTATGGGCTGGGGTAGCTCCTACAATAAGCAGTTCTTC.

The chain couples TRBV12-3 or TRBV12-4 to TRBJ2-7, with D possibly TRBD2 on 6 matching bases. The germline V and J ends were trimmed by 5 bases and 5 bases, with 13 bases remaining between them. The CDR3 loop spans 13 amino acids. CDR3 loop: CASSDQAGNEQYF. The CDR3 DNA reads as TGTGCCAGCAGTGACCAGGCGGGAAACGAGCAGTACTTC.

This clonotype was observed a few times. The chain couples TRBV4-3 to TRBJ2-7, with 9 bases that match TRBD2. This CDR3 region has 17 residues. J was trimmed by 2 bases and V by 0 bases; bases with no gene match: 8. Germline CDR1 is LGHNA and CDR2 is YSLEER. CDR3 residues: CASSQDLAGGPTYEQYF. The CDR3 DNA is TGCGCCAGCAGCCAAGATCTCGCGGGAGGGCCCACCTACGAGCAGTACTTC.

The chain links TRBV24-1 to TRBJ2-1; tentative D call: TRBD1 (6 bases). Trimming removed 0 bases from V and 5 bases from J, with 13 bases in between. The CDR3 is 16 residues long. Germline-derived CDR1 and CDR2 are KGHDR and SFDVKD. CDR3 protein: CATSDLRTGRHNEQFF. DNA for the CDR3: TGTGCCACCAGTGATTTGCGTACAGGGCGGCACAATGAGCAGTTCTTC.

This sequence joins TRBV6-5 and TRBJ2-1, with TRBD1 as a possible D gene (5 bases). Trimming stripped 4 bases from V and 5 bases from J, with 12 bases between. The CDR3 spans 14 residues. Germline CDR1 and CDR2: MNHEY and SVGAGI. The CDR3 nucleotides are TGTGCCAGCAGTTGTCATTCAGGGAACAATGAGCAGTTCTTC. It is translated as CASSCHSGNNEQFF.

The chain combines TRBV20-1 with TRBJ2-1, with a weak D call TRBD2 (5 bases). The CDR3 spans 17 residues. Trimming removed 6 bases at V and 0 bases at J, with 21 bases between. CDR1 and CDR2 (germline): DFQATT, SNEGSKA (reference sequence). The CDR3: CSANPTLRGSSYNEQFF. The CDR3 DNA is TGCAGTGCCAACCCCACCTTGCGTGGGAGCTCCTACAATGAGCAGTTCTTC.

CDR3 coding DNA: TGTGCCAGCAGTTTAGTAGGGGATAAGCAGTACTTC. This codes for CASSLVGDKQYF. The chain employs TRBV12-3 or TRBV12-4 and TRBJ2-4; D might be TRBD1 (5 bases). CDR3 length: 12 residues. The V end lost 1 base, the J end lost 13 bases, and 11 bases lay between the germline ends.

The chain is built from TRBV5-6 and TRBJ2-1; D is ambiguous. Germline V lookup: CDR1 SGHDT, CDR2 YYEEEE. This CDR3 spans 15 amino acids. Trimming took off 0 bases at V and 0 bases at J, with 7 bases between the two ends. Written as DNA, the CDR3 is TGTGCCAGCAGCTTGGCGTGGGACTCCTACAATGAGCAGTTCTTC. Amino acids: CASSLAWDSYNEQFF.

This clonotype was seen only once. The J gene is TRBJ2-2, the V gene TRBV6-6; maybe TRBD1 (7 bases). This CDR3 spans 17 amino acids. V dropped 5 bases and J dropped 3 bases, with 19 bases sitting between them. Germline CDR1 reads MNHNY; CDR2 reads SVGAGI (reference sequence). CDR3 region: CASSLPTGAGYTGELFF. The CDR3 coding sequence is TGTGCCAGCAGTCTTCCCACAGGGGCGGGGTACACCGGGGAGCTGTTTTTT.

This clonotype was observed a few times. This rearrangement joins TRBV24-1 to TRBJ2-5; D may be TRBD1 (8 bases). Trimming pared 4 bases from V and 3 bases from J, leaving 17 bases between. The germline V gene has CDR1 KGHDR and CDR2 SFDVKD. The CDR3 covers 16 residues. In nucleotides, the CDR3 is TGTGCCACCAGTGAGAATTGGACAGGGAGGGAAGAGACCCAGTACTTC. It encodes CATSENWTGREETQYF.

The CDR3 sequence is CASEFREKLFF. The DNA of the CDR3 is TGTGCCAGCGAGTTTCGGGAAAAACTGTTTTTT. The V and J genes are TRBV12-3 or TRBV12-4 and TRBJ1-4; D is uncertain. V was trimmed by 8 bases and J by 8 bases, leaving 9 bases between them. The CDR3 totals 11 residues.

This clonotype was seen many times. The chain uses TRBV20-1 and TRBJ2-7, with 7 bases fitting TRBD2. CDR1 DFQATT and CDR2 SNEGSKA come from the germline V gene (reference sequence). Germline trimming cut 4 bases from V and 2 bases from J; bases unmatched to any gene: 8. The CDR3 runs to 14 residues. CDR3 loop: CSAKSLAVTYEQYF. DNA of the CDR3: TGCAGTGCTAAGAGCCTAGCGGTTACCTACGAGCAGTACTTC.